The 13 T cell receptor beta chains in this list originate from one sample, sequenced in a study of T cell responses to AZD1222 COVID-19 vaccine. TCRdb keeps only in-frame clones here, not all; method: immunoSEQ multiplex PCR. The sample lists 100,000 to 150,000 clones; approximately 90% were seen once. Sample: peripheral blood, taken 28 days after the second AZD1222 dose. All receptors derive from an adult who received the AZD1222 COVID-19 vaccine.

The CDR3 coding sequence is TGCAGCGTAGGGTTTAGCGGGGGGTACAATGAGCAGTTCTTC. It is translated as CSVGFSGGYNEQFF. V is TRBV29-1 and J is TRBJ2-1; 10 nucleotides align to TRBD2. Germline trimming cut 6 bases from V and 4 bases from J; bases unmatched to any gene: 6. The CDR3 consists of 14 residues. CDR1 and CDR2 (germline): SQVTM, ANQGSEA.

This rearrangement joins TRBV7-9 to TRBJ1-2; unclear D gene. The CDR3 consists of 13 residues. Per the germline V gene, CDR1 is SEHNR and CDR2 is FQNEAQ (reference sequence). V was pared by 5 bases and J by 8 bases, with 15 bases between. CDR3 loop: CASSPARVAGYTF. As DNA, the CDR3 is TGTGCCAGCAGCCCTGCGAGGGTGGCAGGCTACACCTTC.

This chain connects TRBV20-1 to TRBJ2-2; D is ambiguous. The length of the CDR3 is 14 residues. Trimming removed 3 bases from V and 0 bases from J, with 8 bases in between. Looked up from germline, CDR1 is DFQATT and CDR2 is SNEGSKA (reference sequence). CDR3 in amino acids: CSASYGTNTGELFF. CDR3 nucleotide sequence: TGCAGTGCTAGTTACGGAACGAACACCGGGGAGCTGTTTTTT.

This chain uses TRBV27 with TRBJ1-5; D is possibly TRBD1 (6 bases). V shed 2 bases and J shed 4 bases, with 21 bases lying between them. The length of the CDR3 is 18 residues. Germline V gene sequence: CDR1 MNHEY, CDR2 SMNVEV (reference sequence). This CDR3 reads CASSLTPLAGVRNQPQHF. Here the CDR3 DNA reads TGTGCCAGCAGTTTAACGCCCCTCGCAGGGGTTAGAAATCAGCCCCAGCATTTT.

The V gene is TRBV27, the J gene TRBJ2-7, with 10 positions matching TRBD1. The germline CDR1 and CDR2 sequences are MNHEY and SMNVEV (reference sequence). V shed 5 bases, J shed 5 bases, and the junction held 9 bases outside the gene matches. The CDR3 loop spans 15 amino acids. CDR3 protein: CASSPTGQGIDEQYF. CDR3 nucleotides: TGTGCCAGCAGTCCAACGGGACAGGGGATCGACGAGCAGTACTTC.

This chain joins TRBV24-1 and TRBJ1-4, with D possibly being TRBD1 (5 bases). CDR1 and CDR2 from the germline V gene are KGHDR and SFDVKD. V gave up 3 bases and J gave up 7 bases, with 14 bases separating them. The CDR3 is made up of 15 amino acids. CDR3 protein: CATSDTAKGREKLFF. The CDR3 DNA sequence: TGTGCCACCAGTGATACAGCTAAGGGGCGTGAAAAACTGTTTTTT.

The chain couples TRBV7-9 to TRBJ2-7, with D maybe TRBD2 (6 bases). Germline values: CDR1 SEHNR, CDR2 FQNEAQ (reference sequence). The CDR3 sequence is 16 residues long. V was cut by 1 base and J by 2 bases, with 15 bases left in between. CDR3 residues: CASSLVRSGTAYEQYF. The CDR3 DNA sequence: TGTGCCAGCAGCTTAGTCAGATCCGGGACTGCCTACGAGCAGTACTTC.

This chain links TRBV19 with TRBJ2-1; D not resolved. Germline V gene lookup returns CDR1 LNHDA and CDR2 SQIVND (reference sequence). The CDR3 is 14 residues long. Trimming took off 8 bases at V and 6 bases at J, with 17 bases between the two ends. CDR3 in amino acids: CASARPAFGNEQFF. DNA for the CDR3: TGTGCCAGTGCTCGACCCGCCTTTGGCAATGAGCAGTTCTTC.

The chain joins TRBV10-3 to TRBJ2-5, with 8 bases matching TRBD2. The germline V gene has CDR1 ENHRY and CDR2 SYGVKD. With V trimmed by 0 bases and J by 5 bases, 5 bases remained unmatched. The CDR3 contains 15 residues. The CDR3 DNA reads as TGTGCCATCAGTGAGTCGAGCGGGGGAGGCGAGACCCAGTACTTC. This gives the protein CAISESSGGGETQYF.

The rearrangement joins TRBV21-1 to TRBJ2-3. TRBV21-1 represents a pseudogene. The CDR3 is 19 amino acids. The CDR3 DNA reads as TGTGCCAGCAGCAAGAAGTGGCTACTCAAGACCGAAGGCACAGATACGCAGTATTTT. Amino acids: CASSKKWLLKTEGTDTQYF.

The CDR3 coding sequence is TGTGCCAGCAGCCTTTCGAGGGGCGTTTCCTACGAGCAGTACTTC. Translation: CASSLSRGVSYEQYF. The chain links TRBV25-1 to TRBJ2-7; D assignment may be TRBD1 or TRBD2 (5 bases each). Trimming stripped 6 bases from V and 1 base from J, with 16 bases between. Germline V lookup: CDR1 MGHDK, CDR2 SYGVNS. This CDR3 has 15 residues.

Written as DNA, the CDR3 is TGCAGCGTTGAGGGGAGCACAGATACGCAGTATTTT. It encodes CSVEGSTDTQYF. V is TRBV29-1 and J is TRBJ2-3; D ambiguous. Trimming removed 3 bases from V and 0 bases from J, with 4 bases in between. The CDR3 length is 12 residues. Germline V gene data show CDR1 as SQVTM and CDR2 as ANQGSEA.

V and J are TRBV30 and TRBJ1-3, with no clear D. Germline V gene sequence: CDR1 GTSNPN, CDR2 SVGIG (reference sequence). Trimming stripped 0 bases from V and 4 bases from J, with 7 bases between. This CDR3 comprises 13 residues. The CDR3 region has the DNA TGTGCCTGGAGTGTGTATTCGGGAAACACCATATATTTT. Its protein product is CAWSVYSGNTIYF.